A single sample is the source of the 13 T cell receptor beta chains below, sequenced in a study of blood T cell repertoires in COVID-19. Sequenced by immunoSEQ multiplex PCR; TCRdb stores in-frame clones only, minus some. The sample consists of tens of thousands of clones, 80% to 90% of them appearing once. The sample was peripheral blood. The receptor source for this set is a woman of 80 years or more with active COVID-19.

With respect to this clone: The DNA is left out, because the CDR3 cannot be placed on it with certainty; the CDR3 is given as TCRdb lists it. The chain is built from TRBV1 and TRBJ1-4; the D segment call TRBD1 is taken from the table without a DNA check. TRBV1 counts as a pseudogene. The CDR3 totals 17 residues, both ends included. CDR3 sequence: CTSSQVGQGATNEKLFF.

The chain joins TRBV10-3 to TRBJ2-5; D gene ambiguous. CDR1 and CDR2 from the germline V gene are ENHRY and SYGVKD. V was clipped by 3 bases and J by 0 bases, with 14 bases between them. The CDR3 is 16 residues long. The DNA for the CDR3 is TGTGCCATCAGTGACAGTAGCAAGTTTTACCAAGAGACCCAGTACTTC. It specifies CAISDSSKFYQETQYF.

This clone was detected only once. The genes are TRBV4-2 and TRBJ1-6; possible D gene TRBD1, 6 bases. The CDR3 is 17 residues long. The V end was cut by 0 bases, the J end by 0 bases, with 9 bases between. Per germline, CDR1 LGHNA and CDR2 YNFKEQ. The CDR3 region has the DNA TGTGCCAGCAGCCAAGACTCGGACAGCTCCTATAATTCACCCCTCCACTTT. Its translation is CASSQDSDSSYNSPLHF.

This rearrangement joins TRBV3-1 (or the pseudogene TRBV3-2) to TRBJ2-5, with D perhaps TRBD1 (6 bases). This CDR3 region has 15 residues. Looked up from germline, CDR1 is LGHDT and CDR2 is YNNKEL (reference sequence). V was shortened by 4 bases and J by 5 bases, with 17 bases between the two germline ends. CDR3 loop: CASSPDPGQGETQYF. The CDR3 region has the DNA TGTGCCAGCAGCCCAGACCCGGGACAAGGGGAGACCCAGTACTTC.

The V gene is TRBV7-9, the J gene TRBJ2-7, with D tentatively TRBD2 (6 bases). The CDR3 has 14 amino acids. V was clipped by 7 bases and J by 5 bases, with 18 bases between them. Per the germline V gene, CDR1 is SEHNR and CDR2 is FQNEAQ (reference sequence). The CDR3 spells CASIASGTGHEQYF. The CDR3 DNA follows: TGTGCCAGCATCGCATCAGGGACTGGCCACGAGCAGTACTTC.

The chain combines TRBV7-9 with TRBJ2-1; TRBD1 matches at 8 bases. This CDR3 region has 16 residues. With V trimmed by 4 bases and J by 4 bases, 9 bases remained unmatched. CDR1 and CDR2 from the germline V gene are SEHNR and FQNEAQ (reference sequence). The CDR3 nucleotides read TGTGCCAGCAGCTACAGCAGGGGGCCTCCTTACAATGAGCAGTTCTTC. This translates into CASSYSRGPPYNEQFF.

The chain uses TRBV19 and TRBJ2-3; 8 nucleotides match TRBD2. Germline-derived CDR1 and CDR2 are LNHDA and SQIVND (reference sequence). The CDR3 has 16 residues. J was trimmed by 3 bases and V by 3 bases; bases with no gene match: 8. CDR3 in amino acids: CASSMVAGRRTDTQYF. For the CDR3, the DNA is TGTGCCAGTAGTATGGTAGCGGGGAGGAGGACAGATACGCAGTATTTT.

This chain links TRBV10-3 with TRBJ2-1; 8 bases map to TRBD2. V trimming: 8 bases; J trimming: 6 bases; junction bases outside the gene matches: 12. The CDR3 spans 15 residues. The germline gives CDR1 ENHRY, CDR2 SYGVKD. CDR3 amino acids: CAIGKSGLGTNEQFF. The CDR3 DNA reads TGTGCCATCGGGAAATCGGGACTAGGGACCAATGAGCAGTTCTTC.

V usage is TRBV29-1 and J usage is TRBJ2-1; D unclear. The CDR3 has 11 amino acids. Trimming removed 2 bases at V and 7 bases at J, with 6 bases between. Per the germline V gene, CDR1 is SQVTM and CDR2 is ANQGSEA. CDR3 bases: TGCAGCGTTGAACAGACTAATGAGCAGTTCTTC. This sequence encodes CSVEQTNEQFF.

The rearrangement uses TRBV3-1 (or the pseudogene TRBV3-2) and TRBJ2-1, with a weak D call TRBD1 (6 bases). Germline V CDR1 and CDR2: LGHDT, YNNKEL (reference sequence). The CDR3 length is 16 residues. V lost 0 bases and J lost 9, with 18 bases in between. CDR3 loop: CASSQDLTRGSIEQFF. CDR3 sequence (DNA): TGTGCCAGCAGCCAAGATTTAACTAGGGGGTCTATTGAGCAGTTCTTC.

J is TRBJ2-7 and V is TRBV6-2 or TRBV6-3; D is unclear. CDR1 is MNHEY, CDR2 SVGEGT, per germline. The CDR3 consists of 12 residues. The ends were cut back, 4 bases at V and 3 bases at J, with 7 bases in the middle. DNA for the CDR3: TGTGCCAGCAGTTTAGATCGCTACGAGCAGTACTTC. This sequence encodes CASSLDRYEQYF.

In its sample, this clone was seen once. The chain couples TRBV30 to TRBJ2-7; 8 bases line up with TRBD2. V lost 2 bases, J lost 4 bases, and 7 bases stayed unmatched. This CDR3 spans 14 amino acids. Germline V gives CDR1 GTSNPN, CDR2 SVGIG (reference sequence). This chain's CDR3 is CAWSRTGRGYEQYF. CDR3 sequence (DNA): TGTGCCTGGAGTCGGACCGGGAGGGGGTACGAGCAGTACTTC.

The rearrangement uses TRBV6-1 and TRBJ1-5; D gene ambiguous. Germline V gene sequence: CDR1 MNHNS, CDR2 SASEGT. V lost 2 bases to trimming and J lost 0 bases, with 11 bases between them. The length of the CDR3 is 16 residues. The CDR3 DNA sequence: TGTGCCAGCAGTGAATACACGGCGGATAGCAATCAGCCCCAGCATTTT. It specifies CASSEYTADSNQPQHF.